These 21 T cell receptor beta chains originate from one sample sequenced in a study of response to subunit inactivated influenza vaccine. TCRdb recomputed calls from the RT-PCR reads with MiXCR, one row per CDR3 protein. The repertoire has around 850,000 distinct CDR3 sequences, roughly 20% of them found once; the top ten carry about 11%. This specimen consisted of PBMCs from blood, obtained 4 to 6 days after vaccination. These receptors were obtained from a man in his forties or fifties who received an inactivated influenza vaccine.

The chain recombines TRBV10-3 with TRBJ2-5; D gene uncertain. The CDR3 runs 14 residues. Per germline, CDR1 ENHRY and CDR2 SYGVKD. Between the trimmed V and J ends, which lost 0 bases and 2 bases, there was a span of 7 bases. CDR3 bases: TGTGCCATCAGTGAGTCGGACGGACAAGAGACCCAGTACTTC. Residues: CAISESDGQETQYF.

This clonotype appeared many times. Written as DNA, the CDR3 is TGCGCCAGCAGCCACACGGGACCCATTCAACATGAGCAGTTCTTC. It specifies CASSHTGPIQHEQFF. The V gene is TRBV10-2, the J gene TRBJ2-1; D may correspond to TRBD1 or TRBD2 (5 bases each). Trimming removed 6 bases from V and 8 bases from J, with 20 bases in between. There are 15 residues in the CDR3. Germline CDR1 WSHSY, CDR2 SAAADI.

This clonotype was seen repeatedly, ten times or more. The CDR3 sequence is CASSYVGRNTEAFF. CDR3 bases: TGCGCCAGCAGCTATGTCGGTCGAAACACTGAAGCTTTCTTT. V usage is TRBV5-1 and J usage is TRBJ1-1; D not certain. Trimming stripped 3 bases from V and 2 bases from J, with 11 bases between. Germline CDR1 and CDR2: SGHRS and YFSETQ. The CDR3 spans 14 residues.

This chain links TRBV20-1 with TRBJ2-1; a weak D match, TRBD1 (6 bases). V was shortened by 1 base and J by 7 bases, with 17 bases between the two germline ends. The CDR3 loop spans 15 amino acids. In germline, CDR1 is DFQATT, CDR2 SNEGSKA (reference sequence). The CDR3 reads CSARGGREVLNEQFF. Here the CDR3 DNA reads TGCAGTGCTAGAGGGGGGCGTGAGGTTCTTAATGAGCAGTTCTTC.

The V call is TRBV14, the J call TRBJ2-5, with TRBD1 identical over 8 bases. Germline V gene data show CDR1 as SGHDN and CDR2 as FVKESK. The V segment lost 0 bases and the J segment 5 bases; nucleotides outside the gene matches: 5. The CDR3 has 15 amino acids. The CDR3 coding sequence is TGTGCCAGCAGCCAAGACCGGGACAGGAGGGAGACCCAGTACTTC. Its protein product is CASSQDRDRRETQYF.

The chain recombines TRBV7-8 with TRBJ2-7, with D tentatively TRBD1 or TRBD2 (5 bases each). The ends were cut back, 4 bases at V and 3 bases at J, with 16 bases in the middle. CDR1 and CDR2 (germline): SGHVS, FQNEAQ. The CDR3 contains 15 residues. The CDR3 coding sequence is TGTGCCAGCAGCTCATCTACGGGGCTTCGCTACGAGCAGTACTTC. It encodes CASSSSTGLRYEQYF.

This clonotype was observed a handful of times. CDR3 sequence (DNA): TGCAGTGCTAGGGGACAGGGGTTTGACGAGCAGTACTTC. Translating it yields CSARGQGFDEQYF. This sequence joins TRBV20-1 and TRBJ2-7; TRBD1 matches at 10 bases. The germline CDR1 and CDR2 sequences are DFQATT and SNEGSKA (reference sequence). This CDR3 comprises 13 residues. V lost 3 bases to trimming and J lost 5 bases; unmatched junction nucleotides: 4.

This clonotype appeared many times. The J gene is TRBJ2-7, the V gene TRBV20-1; D remains unclear. There are 12 residues in the CDR3. Germline lookup yields CDR1 DFQATT and CDR2 SNEGSKA (reference sequence). The ends were cut back, 3 bases at V and 0 bases at J, with 6 bases in the middle. The CDR3 protein is CSASRSSYEQYF. CDR3 coding DNA: TGCAGTGCTAGTCGAAGCTCCTACGAGCAGTACTTC.

In this sample, this clonotype turned up a few times. The genes are TRBV4-2 and TRBJ2-7; D not resolved. Trimming removed 4 bases from V and 5 bases from J, with 15 bases in between. Germline-derived CDR1 and CDR2 are LGHNA and YNFKEQ. This CDR3 is 14 amino acids long. The CDR3 DNA reads TGTGCCAGCAGCCTAAGGCAGGAAGGGAACGAGCAGTACTTC. As protein: CASSLRQEGNEQYF.

This clonotype occurred many times. The rearrangement links TRBV29-1 to TRBJ1-1; D ambiguous. CDR3 length: 12 residues. CDR1 is SQVTM, CDR2 ANQGSEA, per germline. V shed 4 bases and J shed 2 bases, with 8 bases lying between them. The CDR3 DNA reads as TGCAGCGTTGGCGGTATAAACACTGAAGCTTTCTTT. Translation: CSVGGINTEAFF.

As regards this clonotype: A much larger clone lies a single base off, so this may be a read error. J is TRBJ2-5 and V is TRBV20-1, with 8 bases that match TRBD1. The CDR3 sequence is 15 residues long. Per the germline V gene, CDR1 is DFQATT and CDR2 is SNEGSKA (reference sequence). The DNA for the CDR3 is TGCAGTGCTCCGTTCGCCGGACAGGGTGGAGAGACCCAGTCCTTC. Amino acids: CSAPFAGQGGETQSF.

The V gene is TRBV5-1, the J gene TRBJ2-5; 7 bases match TRBD1. The CDR3 is 16 residues long. Germline lookup yields CDR1 SGHRS and CDR2 YFSETQ. V lost 4 bases to trimming and J lost 4 bases; unmatched junction nucleotides: 13. CDR3 nucleotide sequence: TGCGCCAGCAGCCCAGGGACAGCTGGGATTAGAGAGACCCAGTACTTC. It translates to CASSPGTAGIRETQYF.

This clonotype was found a few times. The CDR3: CASSWTATNEKLFF. In DNA form, the CDR3 reads TGCGCCAGCAGCTGGACAGCAACTAATGAAAAACTGTTTTTT. This chain joins TRBV4-3 and TRBJ1-4, with a weak D call TRBD1 (6 bases). V lost 5 bases, J lost 0 bases, and 7 bases lay in between. Germline-derived CDR1 and CDR2 are LGHNA and YSLEER. The CDR3 is made up of 14 amino acids.

CDR3: CASSKGVAGESEQFF. The CDR3 bases are TGTGCCAGCAGCAAGGGGGTAGCGGGAGAGTCTGAGCAGTTCTTC. The V gene is TRBV7-2, the J gene TRBJ2-1; 9 bases are shared with TRBD2. The germline CDR1 and CDR2 sequences are SGHTA and FQGNSA. V lost 5 bases, J lost 9 bases, and 11 bases stayed unmatched. CDR3 size: 15 residues.

This clonotype has a handful of counts. V usage is TRBV6-5 and J usage is TRBJ2-1; 9 bases map to TRBD2. Germline V CDR1 and CDR2: MNHEY, SVGAGI. The CDR3 spans 17 residues. The trim removed 0 bases at V and 4 bases at J, leaving 7 bases unmatched. The CDR3: CASSYSASGGSYNEQFF. As DNA, the CDR3 is TGTGCCAGCAGTTACTCGGCGAGCGGGGGGTCTTACAATGAGCAGTTCTTC.

This chain uses TRBV4-3 with TRBJ2-5, with 8 nucleotides matching TRBD2. The germline gives CDR1 LGHNA, CDR2 YSLEER. V trimming: 0 bases; J trimming: 2 bases; junction bases outside the gene matches: 2. CDR3 length: 15 amino acids. The CDR3 sequence is CASSQEAGEQETQYF. The CDR3 region has the DNA TGCGCCAGCAGCCAAGAAGCGGGGGAACAAGAGACCCAGTACTTC.

The V gene is TRBV9, the J gene TRBJ1-2; TRBD1 agrees at 12 bases. Looked up from germline, CDR1 is SGDLS and CDR2 is YYNGEE. The junction had 8 bases not matched to a gene; V was cut back by 4 bases and J by 4 bases. This CDR3 comprises 16 residues. CDR3 sequence: CASSPRGTGGSYGYTF. CDR3 bases: TGTGCCAGCAGCCCCCGGGGGACAGGGGGCTCCTATGGCTACACCTTC.

This clonotype was seen many times. The rearrangement uses TRBV9 and TRBJ2-7; 8 nucleotides agree with TRBD2. Unmatched junction bases numbered 4, after V lost 4 bases and J lost 4 bases. Germline values: CDR1 SGDLS, CDR2 YYNGEE. The CDR3 spans 13 residues. The CDR3 loop reads CASSPREAYEQYF. CDR3 nucleotides: TGTGCCAGCAGCCCGCGGGAGGCGTACGAGCAGTACTTC. Looking up the rest from reference TRBV9 and TRBJ2-7 gives the full variable domain: DSGVTQTPKHLITATGQRVTLRCSPRSGDLSVYWYQQSLDQGLQFLIQYYNGEERAKGNILERFSAQQFPDLHSELNLSSLELGDSALYFCASSPREAYEQYFGPGTRLTVT.

This clonotype was seen a few times. This rearrangement joins TRBV7-2 to TRBJ2-1; 11 bases line up with TRBD2. CDR1 and CDR2 (germline): SGHTA, FQGNSA. Germline trimming cut 3 bases from V and 0 bases from J; bases unmatched to any gene: 4. The CDR3 sequence is 17 residues long. The CDR3 DNA follows: TGTGCCAGCAGCTTCCTAGCGGGGGGCCTCTCCTACAATGAGCAGTTCTTC. Translation gives CASSFLAGGLSYNEQFF.

This chain uses TRBV7-2 with TRBJ2-3; D uncertain. From germline, CDR1 is SGHTA and CDR2 FQGNSA. This CDR3 contains 12 residues. Between the trimmed V and J ends, which lost 5 bases and 7 bases, there was a span of 10 bases. As DNA, the CDR3 is TGTGCCAGCAGCCCCCTTACATATACGCAGTATTTT. Its translation: CASSPLTYTQYF.

This clonotype was seen only a few times. The rearrangement joins TRBV12-3 or TRBV12-4 to TRBJ2-1; TRBD1 aligns across 8 bases. This CDR3 spans 14 amino acids. With 5 bases clipped from V and 2 bases from J, the junction kept 2 bases outside the gene matches. The CDR3 spells CASSTQGAYNEQFF. CDR3 in DNA: TGTGCCAGCAGTACACAGGGGGCCTACAATGAGCAGTTCTTC.